These T cell receptor beta chains were read from a single sample in a study of T cell responses to AZD1222 COVID-19 vaccine. Measured with immunoSEQ multiplex PCR; TCRdb has only the in-frame clones, and not every one. The sample contains 95,000 to 130,000 clones, over 75% of which appear only once. Specimen: peripheral blood, collected on day 0 of MenACWY control vaccination. These receptors were taken from an adult in good health. Each CDR3 is given with its conserved first and last residue. Each record gives: D gene, V gene, clone size, J gene, CDR3 protein, CDR3 DNA. A D gene is named only where the DNA matches it firmly. Some rows mark clone size as missing; the rest say once, few, many or name a class of expanded clone.

.	TRBV7-2	once	TRBJ2-2	CASSLAAANTGELFF	TGTGCCAGCAGCTTAGCAGCGGCGAACACCGGGGAGCTGTTTTTT
.	TRBV28	.	TRBJ2-7	CASSIPGPISYEQYF	TGTGCCAGCAGTATTCCGGGACCCATCTCCTACGAGCAGTACTTC
TRBD1	TRBV7-2	.	TRBJ2-5	CASSGGVRGRETQYF	TGTGCCAGCAGCGGCGGTGTCAGGGGGAGAGAGACCCAGTACTTC
.	TRBV6-5	.	TRBJ1-6	CASSPGGSYNSPLHF	TGTGCCAGCAGCCCCGGTGGGTCCTATAATTCACCCCTCCACTTT
.	TRBV6-6	.	TRBJ2-5	CASTPGTRETQYF	TGTGCCAGCACCCCAGGGACCCGAGAGACCCAGTACTTC
.	TRBV4-2	.	TRBJ1-4	CASSQDQGQGLNEKLFF	TGTGCCAGCAGCCAAGATCAGGGCCAGGGCTTAAATGAAAAACTGTTTTTT
.	TRBV7-9	.	TRBJ1-6	CASSLAGGTSPLHF	TGTGCCAGCAGCTTAGCTGGGGGTACTTCACCCCTCCACTTT
TRBD2	TRBV6-4	.	TRBJ2-7	CASRTSGGYEQYF	TGTGCCAGCAGGACTAGCGGGGGGTACGAGCAGTACTTC
.	TRBV19	once	TRBJ2-6	CASSTFFSSAGANVLTF	TGTGCCAGTAGTACTTTTTTCAGTTCGGCTGGGGCCAACGTCCTGACTTTC
.	TRBV7-2	.	TRBJ1-1	CASSLATWTEAFF	TGTGCCAGCAGCTTAGCAACGTGGACTGAAGCTTTCTTT
.	TRBV21-1	.	TRBJ2-1	CASSRARDEQFF	TGTGCCAGCAGTAGGGCCAGGGATGAGCAGTTCTTC